This TCR beta chain was found in a study of blood T cell repertoires in COVID-19. Study background: Acute and convalescent COVID-19 samples came from the United States, Italy and Spain.

Germline-derived CDR1 and CDR2 are KGHSH and LQKENI. The CDR3 has 15 amino acids. V was cut by 2 bases and J by 2 bases, with 11 bases left in between. Original processing notes: Counts of nucleated cells, estimated from reference gene primer amplification, were obtained. Here immunoSEQ multiplex PCR was the method, and the copy in TCRdb shows in-frame clones only, minus some. For V, J and clone size, that table is used; D and trimming come from the DNA. The sample yields nearly 100,000 clones, roughly four fifths seen once. The sample taken for sequencing was peripheral blood. The chain joins TRBV18 to TRBJ2-3; possible D gene TRBD1, 6 bases. The clonotype originates from a man in his sixties or seventies with acute or convalescent COVID-19. The CDR3 reads CASSPVGHTTDTQYF. CDR3 DNA sequence: TGTGCCAGCTCACCAGTGGGACATACCACAGATACGCAGTATTTT.